The rows below give T cell receptor beta chains drawn from one sample of a study of STAT5B mutations in CD4+ large granular lymphocyte leukemia. Sequencing was performed with immunoSEQ multiplex PCR; in TCRdb, only in-frame clones are kept and a portion is missing. The sample yields about 34,000 clones, less than 80% seen once. Material for sequencing was CD4+ T cells from blood buffy coats. The receptors shown here come from a human donor in good health. The CDR3 runs from the conserved cysteine through the conserved F or W. The D gene is left open where the match is weak. A row's size may be missing; if present it is once, few, many or a size class.

TRBV7-6,TRBJ1-3,NA,18,NA,CASSLGWFGAYSGNTIYF,TGTGCCAGCAGCTTAGGGTGGTTTGGCGCCTACTCTGGAAACACCATATATTTT
TRBV2,TRBJ2-3,NA,15,NA,CASSGSIGGTDTQYF,TGTGCCAGCAGTGGGTCGATCGGGGGTACAGATACGCAGTATTTT
TRBV28,TRBJ2-1,NA,13,NA,CASGAPQRNEQFF,TGTGCCAGCGGGGCCCCCCAACGCAATGAGCAGTTCTTC
TRBV18,TRBJ1-2,NA,13,TRBD1,CASSQQGALAYTF,TGTGCCAGCTCACAACAGGGGGCGCTTGCCTACACCTTC
TRBV27,TRBJ2-7,NA,15,TRBD1,CASSFRGTGTYEQYF,TGTGCCAGCAGTTTTAGAGGGACAGGAACCTACGAGCAGTACTTC
TRBV18,TRBJ2-7,NA,17,TRBD2,CASSPFTPSGPNYEQYF,TGTGCCAGCTCACCTTTTACACCTAGCGGCCCCAACTACGAGCAGTACTTC
TRBV9,TRBJ2-3,NA,16,TRBD1,CASSVRGRGGYDTQYF,TGTGCCAGCAGCGTTCGAGGTAGAGGGGGCTATGATACGCAGTATTTT
TRBV4-2,TRBJ2-3,NA,16,TRBD2,CASQSGLAGGTDTQYF,TGTGCCAGCCAGTCGGGACTAGCGGGGGGTACAGATACGCAGTATTTT
TRBV2,TRBJ2-7,NA,15,TRBD1,CASTGQGPRGYEQYF,TGTGCCAGCACGGGACAGGGCCCGCGCGGATACGAGCAGTACTTC
TRBV11-2,TRBJ1-5,once,13,NA,CASSLGRDQPQHF,TGTGCCAGCAGCTTAGGGAGGGATCAGCCCCAGCATTTT
TRBV7-9,TRBJ2-3,NA,13,NA,CASKRPDTDTQYF,TGTGCCAGCAAGCGGCCCGACACAGATACGCAGTATTTT
TRBV10-3,TRBJ1-4,NA,15,NA,CAISKNREPNEKLFF,TGTGCCATCAGCAAAAACAGGGAGCCTAATGAAAAACTGTTTTTT
TRBV30,TRBJ2-5,few,13,NA,CAWSLGTGETQYF,TGTGCCTGGAGCCTCGGGACCGGGGAGACCCAGTACTTC
TRBV5-6,TRBJ1-6,NA,16,TRBD1,CASSFGVYRGASPLHF,TGTGCCAGCAGCTTCGGAGTTTACAGGGGCGCTTCACCCCTCCACTTT
TRBV30,TRBJ2-7,NA,15,NA,CAANFGPGSSYEQYF,TGTGCCGCAAACTTCGGGCCCGGGAGTAGCTACGAGCAGTACTTC
TRBV5-1,TRBJ1-1,NA,15,NA,CASSSREGRYTEAFF,TGCGCCAGCAGCTCCCGTGAGGGGAGATACACTGAAGCTTTCTTT
TRBV18,TRBJ1-5,NA,16,TRBD1,CASSPQGGGSNQPQHF,TGTGCCAGCTCACCCCAGGGGGGAGGAAGCAATCAGCCCCAGCATTTT
TRBV30,TRBJ1-1,few,14,TRBD1,CAWSRAGTGGKAFF,TGTGCCTGGAGTAGAGCCGGGACAGGGGGGAAAGCTTTCTTT
TRBV10-1,TRBJ2-2,NA,16,TRBD1,CASGTRQGLNTGELFF,TGCGCCAGCGGCACAAGACAGGGGCTAAACACCGGGGAGCTGTTTTTT
TRBV19,TRBJ1-6,few,12,NA,CASSMLGRPLHF,TGTGCCAGTAGTATGCTGGGGAGGCCCCTCCACTTT
TRBV6-4,TRBJ1-6,few,15,NA,CASSELSSYNSPLHF,TGTGCCAGCAGTGAATTGAGCTCCTATAATTCACCCCTCCACTTT
TRBV28,TRBJ1-1,NA,14,NA,CASSTRQKNTEAFF,TGTGCCAGCAGTACCCGACAGAAGAACACTGAAGCTTTCTTT
TRBV18,TRBJ2-3,NA,15,NA,CASSPGSGPTDTQYF,TGTGCCAGCTCACCGGGGAGCGGCCCCACAGATACGCAGTATTTT
TRBV25-1,TRBJ2-3,NA,17,TRBD2,CASSDPLGLANADTQYF,TGTGCCAGCAGTGATCCACTTGGACTAGCGAATGCAGATACGCAGTATTTT
TRBV7-3,TRBJ2-6,few,17,TRBD2,CASSATSGSSGANVLTF,TGTGCCAGCAGCGCGACTAGCGGGAGCTCCGGGGCCAACGTCCTGACTTTC
TRBV6-1,TRBJ2-3,NA,12,TRBD2,CASRTSGDTQYF,TGTGCCAGCAGGACTAGCGGGGATACGCAGTATTTT
TRBV19,TRBJ2-1,few,15,NA,CASSGFGDVTNEQFF,TGTGCCAGTAGTGGATTCGGTGACGTTACGAATGAGCAGTTCTTC
TRBV7-9,TRBJ1-3,NA,15,NA,CASSKIPSSGNTIYF,TGTGCCAGCAGCAAGATACCGAGCTCTGGAAACACCATATATTTT
TRBV9,TRBJ2-5,NA,15,NA,CASSDPRAAEETQYF,TGTGCCAGCAGCGACCCCCGGGCAGCAGAAGAGACCCAGTACTTC
TRBV2,TRBJ2-1,NA,13,TRBD1,CASSWDSYNEQFF,TGTGCCAGCAGTTGGGACAGCTACAATGAGCAGTTCTTC
TRBV27,TRBJ1-5,NA,13,NA,CASSFQPNQPQHF,TGTGCCAGCAGTTTCCAGCCCAATCAGCCCCAGCATTTT
TRBV2,TRBJ1-5,NA,14,NA,CASSDLGVGQPQHF,TGTGCCAGCAGTGATTTGGGGGTAGGGCAGCCCCAGCATTTT
TRBV30,TRBJ1-6,NA,16,TRBD1,CAWSGTRTGRNSPLHF,TGTGCCTGGAGTGGAACCCGGACAGGGCGAAATTCACCCCTCCACTTT
TRBV13,TRBJ1-1,NA,12,NA,CASSQIGGEAFF,TGTGCCAGCAGCCAAATCGGGGGGGAAGCTTTCTTT
TRBV4-3,TRBJ1-3,medium-sized,17,NA,CASSQGAISSSGNTIYF,TGCGCCAGCAGCCAAGGGGCGATTTCTAGCTCTGGAAACACCATATATTTT
TRBV9,TRBJ1-6,NA,17,NA,CASSVAGTGGSNSPLHF,TGTGCCAGCAGCGTAGCGGGCACCGGGGGGAGTAATTCACCCCTCCACTTT
TRBV19,TRBJ2-1,NA,14,NA,CASSPGSSYNEQFF,TGTGCCAGTAGTCCAGGTAGCTCCTACAATGAGCAGTTCTTC
TRBV7-6,TRBJ1-5,few,14,NA,CASSREGGNQPQHF,TGTGCCAGCAGTCGGGAGGGGGGTAATCAGCCCCAGCATTTT
TRBV28,TRBJ1-5,NA,18,TRBD1,CASSQRRTGAYSNQPQHF,TGTGCCAGCAGCCAAAGGAGGACAGGGGCATATAGCAATCAGCCCCAGCATTTT
TRBV21-1,TRBJ2-6,NA,14,NA,CASSRRSGANVLTF,TGTGCCAGCAGTCGGAGGTCCGGGGCCAACGTCCTGACTTTC
TRBV7-3,TRBJ2-3,NA,16,TRBD2,CASSRASGGFTDTQYF,TGTGCCAGCAGTCGAGCTAGCGGGGGGTTCACAGATACGCAGTATTTT
TRBV6-6,TRBJ1-1,NA,13,NA,CASRTTGNTEAFF,TGTGCCAGCAGAACAACAGGGAACACTGAAGCTTTCTTT
TRBV6-6,TRBJ2-6,once,15,NA,CASSQALAGANVLTF,TGTGCCAGCAGTCAAGCTCTTGCCGGGGCCAACGTCCTGACTTTC
TRBV18,TRBJ1-4,NA,15,TRBD1,CASSPARDSPEKLFF,TGTGCCAGCTCACCCGCCCGGGACAGCCCCGAAAAACTGTTTTTT
TRBV5-5,TRBJ1-1,once,13,NA,CASSFGGDTEAFF,TGTGCCAGCAGCTTTGGGGGGGACACTGAAGCTTTCTTT
TRBV21-1,TRBJ2-5,NA,19,NA,CASSKVQGQGAGIGETQYF,TGTGCCAGCAGCAAAGTTCAGGGACAGGGGGCAGGTATTGGAGAGACCCAGTACTTC
TRBV28,TRBJ1-5,NA,14,NA,CASSLETEHQPQHF,TGTGCCAGCAGTTTAGAAACAGAACACCAGCCCCAGCATTTT
TRBV7-2,TRBJ2-5,NA,13,NA,CASSLVGSETQYF,TGTGCCAGCAGCTTAGTGGGCTCGGAGACCCAGTACTTC
TRBV2,TRBJ1-5,NA,15,NA,CASSLGDKSNQPQHF,TGTGCCAGCAGCCTCGGTGACAAAAGCAATCAGCCCCAGCATTTT
TRBV19,TRBJ1-5,few,14,NA,CASSITHSNQPQHF,TGTGCCAGTAGTATAACCCATAGCAATCAGCCCCAGCATTTT
TRBV5-1,TRBJ1-2,NA,15,TRBD1,CASSAHRQGNYGYTF,TGCGCCAGCAGCGCCCACAGACAGGGAAACTATGGCTACACCTTC
TRBV6-6,TRBJ1-1,few,15,NA,CASSYSTGWNTEAFF,TGTGCCAGCAGTTACTCTACAGGGTGGAACACTGAAGCTTTCTTT
TRBV11-3,TRBJ1-1,NA,14,NA,CASSFEGEGTEAFF,TGTGCCAGCAGCTTCGAGGGGGAAGGCACTGAAGCTTTCTTT
TRBV5-5,TRBJ1-3,few,14,NA,CASRHEFSGNTIYF,TGTGCCAGTAGACACGAGTTCTCTGGAAACACCATATATTTT
TRBV19,TRBJ2-6,few,18,TRBD1,CASSSGTGGISGANVLTF,TGTGCCAGTAGTAGTGGGACAGGGGGCATCTCTGGGGCCAACGTCCTGACTTTC
TRBV9,TRBJ1-1,NA,14,TRBD1,CASSKGQLNTEAFF,TGTGCCAGCAGCAAGGGACAGTTGAACACTGAAGCTTTCTTT
TRBV5-5,TRBJ1-5,NA,14,NA,CASSPGQLNQPQHF,TGTGCCAGCAGCCCTGGACAGCTCAATCAGCCCCAGCATTTT
TRBV15,TRBJ2-3,NA,15,NA,CATSSRKQFTDTQYF,TGTGCCACCAGCAGCCGCAAGCAGTTCACAGATACGCAGTATTTT
TRBV28,TRBJ1-4,NA,15,NA,CASSNDGGANEKLFF,TGTGCCAGCAGTAACGACGGGGGAGCTAATGAAAAACTGTTTTTT
TRBV19,TRBJ2-3,few,18,TRBD2,CASSGGTSGTPSTDTQYF,TGTGCCAGTAGTGGGGGGACTAGCGGGACCCCCAGCACAGATACGCAGTATTTT